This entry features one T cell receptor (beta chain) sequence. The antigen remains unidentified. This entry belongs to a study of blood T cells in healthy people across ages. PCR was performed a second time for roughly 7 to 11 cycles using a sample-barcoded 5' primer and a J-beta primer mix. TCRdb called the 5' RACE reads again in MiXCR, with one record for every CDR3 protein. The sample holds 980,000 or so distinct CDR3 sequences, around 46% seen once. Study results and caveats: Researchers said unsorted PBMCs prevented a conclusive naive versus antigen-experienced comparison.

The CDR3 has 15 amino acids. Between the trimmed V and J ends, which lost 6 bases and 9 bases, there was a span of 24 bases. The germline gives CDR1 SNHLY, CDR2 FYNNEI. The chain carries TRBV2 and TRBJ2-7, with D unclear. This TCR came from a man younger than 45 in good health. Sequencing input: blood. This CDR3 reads CASSRRSADSTRQYF. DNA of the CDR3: TGTGCCAGCAGCCGACGGTCCGCGGATTCTACGAGGCAGTACTTC.